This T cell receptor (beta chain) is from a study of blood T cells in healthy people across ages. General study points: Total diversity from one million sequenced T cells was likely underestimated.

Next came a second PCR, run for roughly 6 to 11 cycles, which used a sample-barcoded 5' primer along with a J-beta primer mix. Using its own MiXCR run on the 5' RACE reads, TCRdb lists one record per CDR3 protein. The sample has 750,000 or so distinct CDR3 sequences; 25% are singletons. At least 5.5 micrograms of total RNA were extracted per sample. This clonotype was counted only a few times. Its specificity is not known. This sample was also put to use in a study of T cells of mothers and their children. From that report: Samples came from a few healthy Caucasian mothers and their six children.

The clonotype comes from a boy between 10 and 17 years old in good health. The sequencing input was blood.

Here the CDR3 reads CASSLGARSDYTF. The DNA for the CDR3 is TGTGCCAGCAGCCTAGGGGCCCGGAGCGACTACACCTTC. The chain links TRBV27 to TRBJ1-2, with a tentative D call TRBD1 (5 bases). In germline, CDR1 is MNHEY, CDR2 SMNVEV (reference sequence). Trimming removed 6 bases at V and 10 bases at J, with 18 bases between. The CDR3 is made up of 13 amino acids.